Here is one T cell receptor (beta chain) with its context. The germline V gene has CDR1 SGHRS and CDR2 YFSETQ. The CDR3 is 13 residues long. Trimming took off 0 bases at V and 7 bases at J, with 11 bases between the two ends. Per the study methods: From reference gene primer amplification, estimates of nucleated cell counts were derived. TCRdb's table, derived via immunoSEQ multiplex PCR, lists solely in-frame clones and lacks some. V, J and clone size derive from that table, while D and trimming were established from the DNA sequence. The sample comprises under 300,000 clones, about 82% of which are singletons, and more than 9% rests with the top ten. The data derive from a study of blood T cell repertoires in COVID-19. Whole-study context: Researchers got acute and convalescent COVID-19 samples from the United States, Italy and Spain. Sources were T cells, B-cell-depleted T cells, or PBMCs; the material itself was cDNA or gDNA.

Sequenced sample: peripheral blood. The chain carries TRBV5-1 and TRBJ2-7, with a weak D call TRBD1 (5 bases). This receptor was identified in a man older than 75 with acute or convalescent COVID-19. The CDR3 region is CASSLDRPREQYF. CDR3 nucleotide sequence: TGCGCCAGCAGCTTGGACAGGCCTCGGGAGCAGTACTTC.